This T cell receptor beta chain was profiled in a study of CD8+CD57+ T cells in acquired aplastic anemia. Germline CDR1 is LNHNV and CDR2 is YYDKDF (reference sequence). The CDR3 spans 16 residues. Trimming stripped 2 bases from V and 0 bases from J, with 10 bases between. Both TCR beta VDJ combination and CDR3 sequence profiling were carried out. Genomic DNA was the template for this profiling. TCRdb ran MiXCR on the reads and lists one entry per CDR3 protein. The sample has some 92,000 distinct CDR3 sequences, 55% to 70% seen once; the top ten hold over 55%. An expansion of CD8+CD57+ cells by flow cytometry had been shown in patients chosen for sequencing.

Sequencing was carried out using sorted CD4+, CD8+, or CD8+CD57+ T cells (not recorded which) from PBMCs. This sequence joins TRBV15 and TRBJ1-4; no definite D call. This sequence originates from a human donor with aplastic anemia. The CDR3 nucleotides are TGTGCCACCAGCAGAATTTCCGGTTCAACTAATGAAAAACTGTTTTTT. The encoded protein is CATSRISGSTNEKLFF.